This TCR beta chain is drawn from a study of chemoradiotherapy in HPV16-positive cancers. Overall study findings and caveats: During treatment, candidate HPV-specific clones and E7-related motifs expanded in tumor. Functional assays defining HPV-specific T cells used only a couple of HPV16-positive patients. HPV-responsive T-cell expansion during chemoradiotherapy was linked to improved recurrence-free survival in HPV16-positive patients.

With V trimmed by 4 bases and J by 4 bases, 4 bases remained unmatched. Germline V gene sequence: CDR1 SGHRS, CDR2 YFSETQ. This CDR3 region has 14 residues. As for this clone: Its antigen remains unknown.

Clones were sequenced by immunoSEQ multiplex PCR, and TCRdb holds only the in-frame ones, with some missing. Altogether 25,000 to 35,000 clones are present, approximately 88% being singletons, with the ten largest covering about 5%. This chain links TRBV5-1 with TRBJ1-3; 8 bases map to TRBD1. The TCR sequence derives from a human donor with HPV-associated anogenital cancer. The material was blood, obtained from a patient who underwent chemoradiotherapy. The CDR3 sequence: CASSPGQGGNTIYF. The CDR3 DNA sequence: TGCGCCAGCAGCCCTGGACAGGGCGGAAACACCATATATTTT. Based on the CDR3 plus reference TRBV5-1 and TRBJ1-3, the full variable domain is KAGVTQTPRYLIKTRGQQVTLSCSPISGHRSVSWYQQTPGQGLQFLFEYFSETQRNKGNFPGRFSGRQFSNSRSEMNVSTLELGDSALYLCASSPGQGGNTIYFGEGSWLTVV.